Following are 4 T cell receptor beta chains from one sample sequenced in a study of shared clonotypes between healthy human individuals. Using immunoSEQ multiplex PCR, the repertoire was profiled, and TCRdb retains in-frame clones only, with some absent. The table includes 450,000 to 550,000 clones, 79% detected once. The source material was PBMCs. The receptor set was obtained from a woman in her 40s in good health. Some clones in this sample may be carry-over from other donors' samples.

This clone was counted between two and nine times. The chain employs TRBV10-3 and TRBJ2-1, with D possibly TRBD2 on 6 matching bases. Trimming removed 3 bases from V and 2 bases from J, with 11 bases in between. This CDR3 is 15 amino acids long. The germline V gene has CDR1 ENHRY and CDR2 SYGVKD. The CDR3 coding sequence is TGTGCCATCAGTGAATCTTGGGAGGCCTACAATGAGCAGTTCTTC. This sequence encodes CAISESWEAYNEQFF.

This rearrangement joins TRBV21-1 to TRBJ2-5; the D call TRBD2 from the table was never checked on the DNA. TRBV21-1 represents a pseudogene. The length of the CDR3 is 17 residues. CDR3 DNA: TGTGCCAGCAGCAAGCCGGGGGGCGCATCAAAGTGGGAGACCCAGTACTTC. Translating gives CASSKPGGASKWETQYF.

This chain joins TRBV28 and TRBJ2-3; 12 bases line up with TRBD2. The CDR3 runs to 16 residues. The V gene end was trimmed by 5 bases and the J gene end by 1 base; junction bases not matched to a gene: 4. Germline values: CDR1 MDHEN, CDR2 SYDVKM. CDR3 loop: CASSPGLAGGTDTQYF. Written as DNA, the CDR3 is TGTGCCAGCAGTCCGGGACTAGCGGGCGGCACAGATACGCAGTATTTT.

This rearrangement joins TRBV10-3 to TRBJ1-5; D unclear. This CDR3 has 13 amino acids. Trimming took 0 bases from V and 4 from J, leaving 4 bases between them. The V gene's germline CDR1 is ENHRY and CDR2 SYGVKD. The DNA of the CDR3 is TGTGCCATCAGTGAGTCGAAGAATCAGCCCCAGCATTTT. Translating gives CAISESKNQPQHF.